This T cell receptor (beta chain) was recorded in a study of blood T cell repertoires in COVID-19 (dated by TCRdb to 2018 to 2020). Broadly, across the study: Samples covering the acute and convalescent phases of COVID-19 were provided by collaborators in the United States, Italy and Spain. The samples were drawn from two sources: the first 160 participants of the ongoing ImmuneRACE study, and 950 to 1,500 subjects contributed by 6 global collaborators. Deeply sampled blood TCRbeta repertoires from subjects exposed to, actively infected with, or recovered from COVID-19 were included in the dataset. HLA class I and class II types, where available, came from metadata supplied by the sample provider rather than from assay-based typing. Nearly every sample came with metadata listing a de-identified subject ID, COVID-19 status, age in years and sex. The prospective study material was composed of cDNA or gDNA derived from T cells, B-cell-depleted T cells, or PBMCs. The repertoires were made available in a free public database intended to serve as a resource for research on the immune response to SARS-CoV-2.

One collaborating source in Seattle enrolled patients while the patients were actively infected and followed the patients over time throughout the course of disease. Collaborating institutions collected whole blood in K2EDTA tubes following their own protocols. For TCRbeta analysis, collaborators shipped samples as frozen whole blood, isolated PBMCs, or DNA extracted from either of those sample types. The research as a whole found: Clinical and demographic metadata were provided uncurated, with the amount varying by source and participant.

Comment on this clone: This receptor's antigen is unknown. Per-base quality was not reported, and no clone a single base away is much larger than it.

TCRbeta CDR3 regions were amplified from genomic DNA using the immunoSEQ Assay, a bias-controlled multiplex PCR. In the source study's methods: Nucleated cell counts per sample were estimated from amplification of reference gene primers within the assay. To quantify the absolute abundance of each unique TCRbeta CDR3 rearrangement, sequence reads were collapsed and filtered. Productive Simpson clonality was computed per sample as the square root of Simpson's diversity index over productive rearrangements. TCRdb limited this immuneACCESS table to in-frame rearrangements with V and J called. A share of clones is missing; checked studies link under half to unresolved V genes, and the rest is unexplained. Clonal size and the V and J genes are those of that table, whereas D and trimming came from the DNA. For this sample there are approximately 290,000 clones; about 90% appear just once. Of the sample, around 10% falls within the top ten clones.

Specimen: peripheral blood. The TCR sequence derives from a woman aged 30 to 39 with COVID-19, enrolled during active disease.

In nucleotide form, the sequence is TGTGCCAGCAGCCGGGGGGTGGCCTACGAGCAGTACTTC. It is translated as CASSRGVAYEQYF. In this chain, TRBV11-3 is recombined with TRBJ2-7, with TRBD2 matching 7 junction bases. Germline trimming: 5 bases from V, 2 bases from J; junction bases outside gene matches: 3. CDR1 and CDR2, looked up from the germline V gene, are SGHNT and YENEEA. Counted from cysteine to phenylalanine, this CDR3 has 13 amino acids. Just CDR3 DNA is preserved here, 39 bases in frame from base 1.